Below, one TCR beta chain is given with its context. Its antigen is unidentified. The data were taken from a study of T cells in localized non-small cell lung cancer. Findings and caveats of the study: Uninvolved adjacent lung showed peak T cell clonality, exceeding tumor. Elevated circulating T cell density in blood was associated with longer overall survival.

Germline V lookup: CDR1 SGHKS, CDR2 YYEKEE (reference sequence). There are 14 residues in the CDR3. Trimming removed 0 bases at V and 3 bases at J, with 7 bases between. Profiled with immunoSEQ multiplex PCR; TCRdb holds only in-frame clones, not every one. The sample contains 60,000 to 85,000 clones, approximately 87% of which appear only once. The sequence was obtained from a male donor older than 55 with stage III squamous cell lung carcinoma. The chain joins TRBV5-5 to TRBJ2-1; the D is unclear. This specimen consisted of peripheral blood, obtained before any cancer treatment. In nucleotides, the CDR3 is TGTGCCAGCAGCTTGGATCTTAGCTACAATGAGCAGTTCTTC. It yields the protein CASSLDLSYNEQFF.